These 2 T cell receptor beta chains share one sample of origin, sequenced in a study of CD8+CD57+ T cells in acquired aplastic anemia. Genomic DNA acted as the template from which TCR beta VDJ combination and CDR3 sequence profiling were carried out. TCRdb re-derived calls from the reads in MiXCR, one entry per CDR3 protein. The sample carries roughly 250,000 distinct CDR3 sequences, 82% recorded once. In patients chosen for sequencing, flow cytometry had shown CD8+CD57+ cell expansion. Source material: sorted CD4+, CD8+, or CD8+CD57+ T cells (not recorded which) from PBMCs. The receptors originated from a human donor with aplastic anemia.

For this clonotype: Sequence at one end of the junction differs from germline and may be a read error. CDR3 coding DNA: TGTGCCACCAGCAGTACGAACGATCCGAACACCGGGGAGCTGTTTTTT. Amino acid sequence: CATSSTNDPNTGELFF. The genes are TRBV5-4 and TRBJ2-2; D is ambiguous. In germline, CDR1 is SGHNT, CDR2 YYREEE (reference sequence). The CDR3 has 16 residues. Looking up the rest from reference TRBV5-4 and TRBJ2-2 gives the full variable domain: ETGVTQSPTHLIKTRGQQVTLRCSSQSGHNTVSWYQQALGQGPQFIFQYYREEENGRGNFPPRFSGLQFPNYSSELNVNALELDDSALYLCATSSTNDPNTGELFFGEGSRLTVL.

The chain links TRBV2 to TRBJ1-3; the match to TRBD1 covers 7 bases. Per the germline V gene, CDR1 is SNHLY and CDR2 is FYNNEI. This CDR3 spans 15 amino acids. V shed 6 bases and J 0 bases; nucleotides not matched to a gene: 5. The CDR3 coding sequence is TGTGCCAGCAGCGCTGGACAGGTCTCTGGAAACACCATATATTTT. Amino acid sequence: CASSAGQVSGNTIYF.